This T cell receptor (beta chain) was observed in a study of cytomegalovirus exposure and HLA in healthy donors (dated by TCRdb to between 2016 and 2019). At the level of the whole study: In an earlier analysis of several hundred of the donors, approximately 260 Gb of sequence data and 90 million to 130 million unique TCR beta sequences from roughly 200 million T cells were reported. On average, about 200,000 unique TCR beta nucleotide sequences were sequenced per donor among more than 350 genotyped donors of the cohort, with about 17% of those sequences being non-productive. The study aimed to test whether cataloging public T cell receptors could reveal signatures of past pathogen exposure. The genetic ancestry cluster associated with self-reported Caucasian donors included over 80% of the roughly 410 genotyped donors. To predict cytomegalovirus infection status, the study brought together high-throughput TCR immunosequencing, statistical association of individual TCRs with disease status, and machine learning. Both class I and class II loci were covered by HLA typing, at four-digit resolution. A separate validation cohort of some 130 different subjects was used in addition to the approximately 700-subject first cohort. An early release that covered about 600 HLA-typed donors contained approximately 300 gigabases of sequencing data and around 85 million unique TCR sequences. Rather than drawing on any new phenotypic data, the later analysis identified candidate immune exposures from TCR beta sequences and the way those sequences occurred across donors. Typing coverage differed by locus: A, B, C, DRB1 and DQB1 were typed in roughly 629-630 donors, DQA1 in about 510, DPA1 in roughly 590, and DPB1 in 472. Every repertoire in the discovery cohort had been generated on one and the same sequencing platform. The T cell repertoires of several hundred subjects were profiled by immunosequencing and related to cytomegalovirus serostatus. A later analysis re-analyzed previously published TCR beta repertoires from about 730 donors and added high-resolution HLA genotyping to study TCR occurrence patterns. Genome-wide SNP genotypes for about 60% of the roughly 670 donors were used in a later genetic analysis, which treated that subset as a discovery cohort. Donor age, sex, ethnicity and CMV serostatus were compiled alongside the repertoire data. Because of strong linkage in the cohort, roughly 5 DR-DQ haplotypes were treated as single units for association and clustering. In an earlier analysis of roughly 600 of the donors, high-throughput TCR beta sequencing was used to judge whether each TCR beta V gene segment behaved as functional or pseudogenic.

Library preparation used the immunoSEQ multiplex PCR assay. For the multiplex PCR, a mixture combining 60 forward primers for TCR Vbeta segments and 13 reverse primers for TCR Jbeta segments was used. The CDR3 region of rearranged TCR beta genes was amplified from genomic DNA by a multiplex PCR assay. Amplified TCR beta libraries were sequenced as 87-base-pair reads on the Illumina HiSeq System. The authors' analysis ran thus. Across the roughly 600 repertoires, a later analysis counted tens of millions of unique TCR beta chains, 8.5 million to 12 million of which were shared by at least two donors. Raw reads were error-corrected and collapsed into unique sequences with a nearest-neighbor algorithm that merged closely related sequences to remove PCR and sequencing errors. CDR3 sequences were aligned to IMGT reference sequences to assign V, D and J gene segments. Each retained sequence needed at least a six-nucleotide match to both a V gene segment and a J gene segment. Rearrangements were classified as productive when the CDR3 lacked stop codons and remained in frame with V and J, and all other rearrangements were classified as non-productive. CDR3 was defined by IMGT convention, running from the second conserved V-encoded cysteine to the conserved J-encoded phenylalanine. The earlier analysis of fewer than 750 of the donors excluded sequences that lacked an unambiguous match to a single V gene segment. In an earlier analysis of a few hundred of the donors, V segments were called functional above 56.7% productive rearrangements and were called segregating when the between-donor standard deviation exceeded 5%. To diagnose cytomegalovirus status from the catalog of TCR beta chain sequences, a statistical classification framework was built. In a later analysis, TCR nucleotide sequences were compared against IMGT/GENE-DB human TR gene sequences so that V and J genes could be assigned. Using the TCRdist pipeline, a later analysis assigned CDR3 sequences along with most-parsimonious VDJ recombination scenarios. A later analysis defined each TCR beta chain by its CDR3 amino acid sequence plus V-gene family, and excluded reads lacking a unique V-gene family. To address suspected cross-contamination and a sequencing artifact, a later analysis removed roughly 580 highly shared, low-generation-probability nucleotide sequences. A later analysis calculated a clonal expansion index for each public chain from normalized within-repertoire ranks of inferred template counts. Generation probabilities in a later analysis came from a VDJ recombination model fitted to out-of-frame rearrangements, and those results were checked against IGoR. In a later analysis, TCR-TCR, TCR-HLA and TCR-CMV co-occurrence was scored with hypergeometric tests, and a repertoire-size bias correction was applied to TCR pairs. A later analysis estimated false discovery rates by permuting HLA or CMV assignments 20 times. A later analysis grouped co-occurring TCRs with DBSCAN, adding TCRdist sequence similarity when clustering within HLA-allele-positive subsets. Repertoires with fewer than 30,000 or more than 120,000 public chains, plus five repertoires with anomalous nucleotide sharing, were excluded from co-occurrence clustering. As stored in TCRdb, this immuneACCESS dataset retains in-frame rearrangements with V and J assigned. A fraction of the clones does not appear; measured against another copy, unresolved V genes explain less than half of the discrepancy, and the remainder lacks a known reason. V and J calls plus clone size are reproduced from that table; the DNA served to infer D and trimming. Recorded for this sample are 100,000 to 150,000 clones; approximately 82% of them occurred a single time. The biggest ten clones account for around 2.5% of the sample.

Paper-wide results and their limitations: A cluster of highly shared sequence variants was judged likely to represent a technical artifact of the sequencing pipeline. Roughly uniform sequencing depth across donors was assumed in presence/absence analyses, although this assumption may not hold. Assigning TCR associations to individual alleles was difficult when HLA alleles, especially DR and DQ, strongly co-occurred. A further reported finding was that TCR beta sequences accurately predicted the HLA-A and HLA-B alleles for most subjects in the first cohort. Because HLA typing was unavailable for some donors at each locus, only the typed subset was used in association tests. Immune exposure information for the cohort was limited to CMV serostatus. Linkage disequilibrium might explain the correlated functional status among segregating V segments, but an unknown experimental factor could not be excluded. According to a later analysis, parvovirus B19, influenza, CMV and Epstein-Barr virus appeared linked to several top co-occurrence clusters. The authors suggested that the approach could potentially be generalized to other disease states and immunological phenotypes. Cytomegalovirus status was reported to be diagnosed by the classifier with high specificity and sensitivity in both the original and validation cohorts. Most TCR sequences were observed very rarely across donors, whereas some public TCRs were present in many individuals. According to a later analysis, TCR association rates differed among HLA loci, with DRB1 alleles showing the most associated TCRs and HLA-C alleles showing the fewest. A later analysis found that HLA-associated TCR beta chains were more clonally expanded and had lower generation probabilities than equally common non-associated chains. According to a later analysis, most CMV-associated TCR beta chains appeared to be HLA-restricted, and the HLA associations seemed to be driven largely by CMV exposure. A total of 150 to 200 TCR beta chains were listed by the study as associated with cytomegalovirus. V-gene and J-gene trimming of TCR beta chains was associated with a missense DCLRE1C variant in a later genetic analysis, and the association was replicated in an independent cohort. In vitro tests confirmed that a few of the cytomegalovirus-associated TCR beta chains recognize cytomegalovirus antigens. Specific HLA alleles were associated with roughly 16,000 TCR beta sequences at a false discovery rate of 0.05 in a later analysis. In an earlier analysis of some 500 of the donors, most TCR beta V segments were observed in productive rearrangements about 87% or about 30% of the time, broadly matching IMGT annotations. The 87-base-pair reads could not distinguish some IMGT-functional V segments, including TRBV6-2 and TRBV6-3, so those segments were excluded. The earlier analysis of some 560 of the donors excluded approximately 15 rarely observed V segments, including chromosome 9 orphons, because counts were too low. In this cohort, only TCR beta chains were sequenced, and detectable features were limited by the absence of alpha or paired-chain data. In a later genetic analysis, fewer N-insertions in productive TCRs were reported among donors in an Asian-associated ancestry cluster than the roughly 640-donor mean.

As concerns this clone: The specificity of this receptor is unknown. It has no much larger one-base neighbor in the sample; base qualities were not kept.

The cohort consisted of more than 650 healthy bone marrow donors. Cohort members were all nominally healthy when sampled, although unrecorded immune exposures were likely present. The donor tested CMV seronegative and was one of the 352 seronegative cohort members. A peripheral blood sample was collected from each donor, and TCR beta sequencing was performed on peripheral blood mononuclear cells. Genomic DNA was extracted from the blood cell samples with the Qiagen DNeasy Blood Extraction Kit. V is clipped by 5 bases and J by 3 bases, and the sequence between their germline boundaries is 16 bases long. From the cysteine up to the phenylalanine, the CDR3 has a length of 15 residues. The retained sequence is limited to the CDR3, 45 bases, with the frame set at the first base. Taken from the germline V gene, the CDR1 and CDR2 loops are SGHVS and FQNEAQ.

The receptor was derived from a boy aged 2-15 years in good health and CMV-seronegative. The chain uses TRBV7-8 and TRBJ1-2, with the D gene uncertain. The sequencing input was PBMCs. The CDR3 reads as follows: CASSLSTGADYGYTF. The DNA is TGTGCCAGCAGCCTTTCTACTGGCGCGGACTATGGCTACACCTTC.